Listed below are T cell receptor beta chains from one sample, sequenced in a study of T cell responses to AZD1222 COVID-19 vaccine. Profiled with immunoSEQ multiplex PCR; TCRdb holds only in-frame clones, not every one. The sample shows around 130,000 clones, 85% to 90% of them seen only once. The sequenced sample was peripheral blood, obtained on day 0 of AZD1222 vaccination. These receptor sequences come from an adult in good health. CDR3s include the opening cysteine and the closing phenylalanine or tryptophan. The D gene is left open where the match is weak. Clone size is shown for a subset of rows, as once, few, many or a class of expanded clone.

CASSLLGTGQGEQYF TGTGCCAGCAGTTTACTCGGGACAGGTCAAGGCGAGCAGTACTTC TRBD1 . 15 TRBJ2-7 TRBV27
CASSSRDTTIF TGTGCCAGCAGCTCCCGGGACACCACAATATTC . . 11 TRBJ2-7 TRBV5-4
CASSPGLATGEQFF TGTGCCAGCAGTCCGGGACTAGCTACGGGTGAGCAGTTCTTC TRBD2 . 14 TRBJ2-1 TRBV27
CASSFGPLVLSGYTF TGTGCCAGCAGCTTTGGACCGTTGGTGTTATCTGGCTACACCTTC . . 15 TRBJ1-2 TRBV5-6
CASSLTSARIWAYNEQFF TGCGCCAGCAGTCTGACGAGTGCCAGGATCTGGGCCTACAATGAGCAGTTCTTC . . 18 TRBJ2-1 TRBV23-1
CASSWRTGPSGNTIYF TGTGCCAGCAGCTGGCGGACAGGTCCCTCTGGAAACACCATATATTTT TRBD1 . 16 TRBJ1-3 TRBV5-6
CASSQEPAPSYNEQFF TGTGCCAGCAGCCAAGAGCCAGCGCCTTCCTACAATGAGCAGTTCTTC . . 16 TRBJ2-1 TRBV3-1/TRBV3-2
CASSPNSMGDTQYF TGTGCCAGCAGCCCAAATAGCATGGGGGATACGCAGTATTTT . . 14 TRBJ2-3 TRBV7-2
CASSPRTERNTEAFF TGTGCCAGCAGCCCGCGGACAGAACGGAACACTGAAGCTTTCTTT . . 15 TRBJ1-1 TRBV7-9
CASSLTIAETQYF TGTGCCAGCAGCTTAACCATCGCCGAGACCCAGTACTTC . . 13 TRBJ2-5 TRBV7-3
CASSLFSYGLVGQSADTQYF TGTGCCAGCAGCTTATTCAGTTACGGGCTAGTCGGGCAAAGCGCAGATACGCAGTATTTT . . 20 TRBJ2-3 TRBV13
CASSVASQGSPLHF TGTGCCAGCAGCGTAGCCAGCCAGGGGTCACCCCTCCACTTT . once 14 TRBJ1-6 TRBV9
CASSPPRDSQNQPQHF TGTGCCAGCAGCCCCCCTCGGGACAGCCAAAATCAGCCCCAGCATTTT TRBD1 . 16 TRBJ1-5 TRBV5-5
CASSPKSGGLNTEAFF TGTGCCAGCAGCCCCAAGAGTGGTGGTCTGAACACTGAAGCTTTCTTT . . 16 TRBJ1-1 TRBV11-2
CASSYGSNNEQFF TGTGCCAGCAGTTATGGCTCGAACAATGAGCAGTTCTTC . . 13 TRBJ2-1 TRBV6-6
CASSGGGGITEAFF TGTGCCAGCAGTGGAGGGGGGGGAATCACTGAAGCTTTCTTT . . 14 TRBJ1-1 TRBV2
CASSLDLYNEQFF TGCGCCAGCAGCTTGGACCTCTACAATGAGCAGTTCTTC . . 13 TRBJ2-1 TRBV5-1
CASSDRLSNSPLHF TGTGCCAGCAGTGACAGGTTAAGTAATTCACCCCTCCACTTT . . 14 TRBJ1-6 TRBV19
CASSLSSEQYF TGTGCCAGCAGTTTAAGCAGCGAGCAGTACTTC . . 11 TRBJ2-7 TRBV12-3/TRBV12-4
CASSLIGQGYEQYF TGTGCCAGCAGCTTAATCGGACAGGGATACGAGCAGTACTTC TRBD1 . 14 TRBJ2-7 TRBV7-2
CATTPGGGKGYTF TGTGCCACCACTCCAGGGGGAGGAAAAGGCTACACCTTC TRBD1 . 13 TRBJ1-2 TRBV24-1
CASSLEVREAFF TGTGCCAGCAGCTTAGAGGTAAGGGAAGCTTTCTTT . . 12 TRBJ1-1 TRBV11-3
CASSFSYNEQFF TGTGCCAGCAGTTTCTCCTACAATGAGCAGTTCTTC . . 12 TRBJ2-1 TRBV12-3/TRBV12-4
CASREGETQYF TGTGCCAGCCGGGAGGGCGAGACCCAGTACTTC TRBD2 . 11 TRBJ2-5 TRBV5-4
CATGGTGATTNEKLFF TGTGCCACCGGGGGGACCGGGGCCACAACTAATGAAAAACTGTTTTTT . . 16 TRBJ1-4 TRBV19